This TCR beta chain was profiled in a study of blood T cell repertoires in COVID-19. Study as a whole: Collection of acute and convalescent COVID-19 samples took place in the United States, Italy and Spain. The cDNA or gDNA used as material had been derived from T cells, B-cell-depleted T cells, or PBMCs.

The ends lost 4 bases at V and 10 bases at J; junction bases unmatched: 7. The CDR3 runs to 13 residues. The germline gives CDR1 GTSNPN, CDR2 SVGIG (reference sequence). Original data processing: By means of reference gene primer amplification, nucleated cell counts were estimated. Measured with immunoSEQ multiplex PCR; TCRdb has only the in-frame clones, and not every one. V and J calls plus clone size are reproduced from that table; the DNA served to infer D and trimming. The sample records about 78,000 clones, around nine tenths being singletons. The receptor was isolated from a man in his forties or fifties with active or convalescent COVID-19. The chain has TRBV30 and TRBJ1-6; TRBD1 agrees at 7 bases. The specimen sequenced was peripheral blood. The CDR3: CAWKATGYSPLHF. The CDR3 coding sequence is TGTGCCTGGAAGGCGACAGGGTACTCACCCCTCCACTTT.